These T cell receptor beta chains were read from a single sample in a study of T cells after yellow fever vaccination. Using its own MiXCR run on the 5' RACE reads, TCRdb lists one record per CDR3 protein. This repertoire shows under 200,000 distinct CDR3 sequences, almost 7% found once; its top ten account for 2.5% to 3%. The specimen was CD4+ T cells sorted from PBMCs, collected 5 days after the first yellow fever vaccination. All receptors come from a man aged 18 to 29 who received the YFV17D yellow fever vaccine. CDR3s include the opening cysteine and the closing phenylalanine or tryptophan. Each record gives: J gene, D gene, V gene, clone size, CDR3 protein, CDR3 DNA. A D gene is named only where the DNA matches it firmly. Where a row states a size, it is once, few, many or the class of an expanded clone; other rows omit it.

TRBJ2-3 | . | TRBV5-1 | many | CASTPGGTNTDTQYF | TGCGCCAGCACCCCCGGGGGGACAAACACAGATACGCAGTATTTT
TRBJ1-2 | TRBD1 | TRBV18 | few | CASSRETGDGYTF | TGTGCCAGCTCACGGGAGACAGGGGATGGCTACACCTTC
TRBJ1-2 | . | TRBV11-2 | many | CASSSLGGYTF | TGTGCCAGCAGCTCGCTCGGGGGCTACACCTTC
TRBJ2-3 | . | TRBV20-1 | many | CSASTGRSGTQYF | TGCAGTGCTAGTACAGGGCGGAGTGGTACGCAGTATTTT
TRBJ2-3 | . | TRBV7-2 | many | CASSLGAGADTQYF | TGTGCCAGCAGCTTAGGGGCAGGGGCAGATACGCAGTATTTT
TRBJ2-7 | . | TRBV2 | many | CASSPTYEQYF | TGTGCCAGCAGCCCGACCTACGAGCAGTACTTC
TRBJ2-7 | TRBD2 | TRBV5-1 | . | CASSPGLASYEQYF | TGCGCCAGCAGCCCTGGACTAGCCTCCTACGAGCAGTACTTC
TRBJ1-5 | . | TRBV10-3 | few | CAISEISREPQHF | TGTGCCATCAGTGAGATTTCGAGGGAGCCCCAGCATTTT
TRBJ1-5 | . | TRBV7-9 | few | CASSSAGGDQPQHF | TGTGCCAGCAGCAGCGCCGGCGGGGATCAGCCCCAGCATTTT
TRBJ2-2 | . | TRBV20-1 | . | CSARPRATGELFF | TGCAGTGCTAGACCCAGGGCCACCGGGGAGCTGTTTTTT
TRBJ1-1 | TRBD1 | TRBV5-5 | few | CASSRGQAGAEAFF | TGTGCCAGCAGCCGGGGACAGGCCGGGGCTGAAGCTTTCTTT
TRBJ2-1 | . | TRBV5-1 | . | CASSLWDSEQFF | TGCGCCAGCAGCTTGTGGGATAGTGAGCAGTTCTTC
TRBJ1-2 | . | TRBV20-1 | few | CSAIPLSRDYGYTF | TGCAGTGCAATCCCTCTCTCTAGGGACTATGGCTACACCTTC
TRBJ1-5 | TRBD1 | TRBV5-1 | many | CASSPTGRMDQPQHF | TGCGCCAGCAGCCCGACAGGGCGGATGGATCAGCCCCAGCATTTT
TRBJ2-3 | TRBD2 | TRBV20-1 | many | CSAHSAGGGTDTQYF | TGCAGTGCTCATTCTGCGGGGGGAGGAACAGATACGCAGTATTTT
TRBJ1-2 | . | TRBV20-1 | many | CSARGEGTSYGYTF | TGCAGTGCTAGAGGGGAGGGGACTAGCTATGGCTACACCTTC
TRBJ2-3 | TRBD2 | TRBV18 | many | CASSPRTSGTQYF | TGTGCCAGCTCACCGAGGACTAGCGGTACGCAGTATTTT
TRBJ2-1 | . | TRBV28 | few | CASWGDRKLYNEQFF | TGTGCCAGCTGGGGGGATCGAAAACTCTACAATGAGCAGTTCTTC
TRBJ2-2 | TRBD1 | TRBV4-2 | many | CASSQGHRGAGELFF | TGTGCCAGCAGCCAAGGTCACAGGGGCGCCGGGGAGCTGTTTTTT
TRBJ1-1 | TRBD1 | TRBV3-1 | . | CASSLTGDAFF | TGTGCCAGCAGCCTCACAGGGGATGCTTTCTTT
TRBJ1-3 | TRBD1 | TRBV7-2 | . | CASSLNRGGNTIYF | TGTGCCAGCAGCTTGAACAGGGGCGGAAACACCATATATTTT
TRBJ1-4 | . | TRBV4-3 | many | CASSQDDGRELFF | TGCGCCAGCAGCCAAGACGATGGCCGAGAACTGTTTTTT
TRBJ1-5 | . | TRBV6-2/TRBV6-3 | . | CASSYTKGQHQHF | TGTGCCAGCAGTTACACCAAGGGTCAGCACCAGCATTTT
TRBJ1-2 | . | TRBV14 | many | CASSQGWELKGYGYTF | TGTGCCAGCAGCCAAGGCTGGGAACTCAAGGGCTATGGCTACACCTTC
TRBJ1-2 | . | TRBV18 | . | CASSGTDTNYGYTF | TGTGCCAGCTCCGGGACGGATACTAACTATGGCTACACCTTC
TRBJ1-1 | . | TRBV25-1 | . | CASRGGALLAFF | TGTGCCAGCAGAGGGGGGGCATTGTTGGCTTTCTTT
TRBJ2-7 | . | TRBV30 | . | CAWSGSSVREQYF | TGTGCCTGGAGTGGATCTTCGGTGCGGGAGCAGTACTTC
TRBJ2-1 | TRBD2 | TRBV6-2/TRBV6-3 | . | CASSTWRGGSKNEQFF | TGTGCCAGCAGTACCTGGCGGGGGGGCTCGAAGAATGAGCAGTTCTTC
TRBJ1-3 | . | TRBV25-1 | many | CASSPGHTGNTIYF | TGTGCCAGCAGCCCCGGCCATACTGGAAACACCATATATTTT
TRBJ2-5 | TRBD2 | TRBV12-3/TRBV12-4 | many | CASSLRLAGGRETQYF | TGTGCCAGCAGTTTGCGACTAGCGGGGGGGCGAGAGACCCAGTACTTC
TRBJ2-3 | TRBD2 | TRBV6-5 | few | CASSYSAGGTDTQYF | TGTGCCAGCAGTTACTCGGCGGGGGGCACAGATACGCAGTATTTT
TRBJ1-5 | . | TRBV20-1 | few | CSAIGGGNQPQHF | TGCAGTGCTATTGGCGGGGGCAATCAGCCCCAGCATTTT
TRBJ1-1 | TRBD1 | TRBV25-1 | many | CASSKGQRTEAFF | TGTGCCAGCAGTAAGGGACAGAGGACTGAAGCTTTCTTT
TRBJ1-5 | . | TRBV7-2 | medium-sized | CASSLVGGGNQPQHF | TGTGCCAGCAGCTTAGTCGGCGGGGGCAATCAGCCCCAGCATTTT
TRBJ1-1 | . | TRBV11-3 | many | CASSPSDSSNTEAFF | TGTGCCAGCAGCCCCTCAGACAGCTCGAACACTGAAGCTTTCTTT
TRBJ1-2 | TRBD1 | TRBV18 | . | CASSPLRGQLYGYTF | TGTGCCAGCTCACCACTTAGGGGGCAGCTATATGGCTACACCTTC
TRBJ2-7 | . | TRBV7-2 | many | CASAFSRDSLYEQYF | TGTGCCAGCGCCTTCTCGAGGGACTCCCTCTACGAGCAGTACTTC
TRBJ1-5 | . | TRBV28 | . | CASSSPGKVDQPQHF | TGTGCCAGCAGTTCCCCAGGGAAGGTAGATCAGCCCCAGCATTTT
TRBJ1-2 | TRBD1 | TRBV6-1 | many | CASRRQGSGYGYTF | TGTGCCAGCAGGAGACAGGGGAGCGGGTATGGCTACACCTTC
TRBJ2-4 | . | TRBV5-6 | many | CASSLFRAENIQYF | TGTGCCAGCAGCTTGTTCAGGGCAGAAAACATTCAGTACTTC
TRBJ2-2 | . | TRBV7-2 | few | CASSDFETSGELFF | TGTGCCAGCAGCGATTTCGAAACCTCCGGGGAGCTGTTTTTT
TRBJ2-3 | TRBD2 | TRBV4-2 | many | CASSQEGGLAGGNTQYF | TGTGCCAGCAGCCAAGAAGGAGGACTAGCGGGGGGGAATACGCAGTATTTT
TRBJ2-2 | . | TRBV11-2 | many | CASSPSWAPNTGELFF | TGTGCCAGCAGCCCCTCGTGGGCGCCGAACACCGGGGAGCTGTTTTTT
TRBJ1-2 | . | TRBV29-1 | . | CSVGRGGYGYTF | TGCAGCGTAGGCAGGGGAGGCTATGGCTACACCTTC
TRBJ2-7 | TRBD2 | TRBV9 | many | CASSVSGGGSYEQYF | TGTGCCAGCAGCGTATCGGGCGGGGGCTCCTACGAGCAGTACTTC
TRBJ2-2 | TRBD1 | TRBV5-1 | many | CATPRTGDTGELFF | TGCGCCACCCCCCGGACAGGGGACACCGGGGAGCTGTTTTTT
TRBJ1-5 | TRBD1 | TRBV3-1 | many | CASSPGQGHRQPQHF | TGTGCCAGCAGCCCAGGACAGGGTCATCGTCAGCCCCAGCATTTT
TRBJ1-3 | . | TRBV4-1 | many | CASSQGPLVGNTIYF | TGCGCCAGCAGCCAAGGGCCGCTAGTTGGAAACACCATATATTTT